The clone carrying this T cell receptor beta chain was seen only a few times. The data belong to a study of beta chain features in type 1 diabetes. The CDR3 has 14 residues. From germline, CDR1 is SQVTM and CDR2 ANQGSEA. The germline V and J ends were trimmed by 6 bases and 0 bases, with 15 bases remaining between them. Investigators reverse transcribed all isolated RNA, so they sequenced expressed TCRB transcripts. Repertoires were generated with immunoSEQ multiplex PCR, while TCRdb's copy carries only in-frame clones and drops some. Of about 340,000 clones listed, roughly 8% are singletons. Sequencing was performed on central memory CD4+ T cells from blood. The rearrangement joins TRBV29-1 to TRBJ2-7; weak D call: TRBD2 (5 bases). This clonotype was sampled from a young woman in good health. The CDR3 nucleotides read TGCAGCGTGTCTGGTCGGGGTTCCTCCTACGAGCAGTACTTC. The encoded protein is CSVSGRGSSYEQYF.